This T cell receptor (beta chain) derives from a study of tumor-infiltrating lymphocytes in primary liver carcinoma. In the study overall: Tissue type made little difference to sample yields of roughly 3.65 to 7.13 million productive TCRbeta reads.

RNA and DNA were co-extracted from approximately 20-30 mg of unsorted bulk tissue. Concerning this clonotype: No antigen is known for it. At one boundary the junction diverges from the germline segment, which might be a read error.

Whole-study results and caveats: When set against blood, tumors had a significantly higher top-250-clone fraction (p = 0.039).

The researchers produced TCR beta cDNA from around 0.5 ug total RNA with a constant-region primer. Generation of the TCR beta libraries relied on three nested multiplex PCR rounds using slightly modified ARM-PCR. Rounds one and two of PCR, each of roughly 10 cycles, were primed with TRBV1-TRBV30 forward primers and a C-beta reverse primer. Using its own MiXCR run on the multiplex PCR reads, TCRdb lists one record per CDR3 protein. The sample contains 80,000 to 100,000 distinct CDR3 sequences, roughly 70% of which appear only once. The CDR3 has 16 residues. The receptor was derived from a man in his forties with primary liver carcinoma and hepatitis B virus infection. The chain is built from TRBV6-7 and TRBJ2-1, with 8 bases aligning to TRBD2. TRBV6-7 is designated an ORF whose function remains uncertain. The material sequenced was tumor-adjacent normal liver tissue. This chain's CDR3 is CTSNRTSYPRYNEQFF. In DNA form, the CDR3 reads TGTACCAGCAATCGGACTAGCTACCCTCGTTACAATGAGCAGTTCTTC.